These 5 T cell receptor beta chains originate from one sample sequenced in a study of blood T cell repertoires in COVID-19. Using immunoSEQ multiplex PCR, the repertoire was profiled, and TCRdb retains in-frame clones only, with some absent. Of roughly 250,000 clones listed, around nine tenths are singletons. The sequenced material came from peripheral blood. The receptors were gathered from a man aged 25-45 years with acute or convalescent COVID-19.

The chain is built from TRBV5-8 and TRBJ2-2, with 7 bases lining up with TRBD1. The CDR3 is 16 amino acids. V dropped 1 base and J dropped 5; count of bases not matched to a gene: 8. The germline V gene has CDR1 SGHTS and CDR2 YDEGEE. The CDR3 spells CASSLFKGARTGELFF. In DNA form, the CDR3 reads TGTGCCAGCAGCTTGTTTAAGGGGGCGAGAACCGGGGAGCTGTTTTTT.

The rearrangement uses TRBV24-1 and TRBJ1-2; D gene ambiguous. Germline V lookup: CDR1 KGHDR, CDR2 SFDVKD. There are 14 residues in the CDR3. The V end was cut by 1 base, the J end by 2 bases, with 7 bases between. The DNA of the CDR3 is TGTGCCACCAGTGATTTTAGTAACAACTATGGCTACACCTTC. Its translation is CATSDFSNNYGYTF.

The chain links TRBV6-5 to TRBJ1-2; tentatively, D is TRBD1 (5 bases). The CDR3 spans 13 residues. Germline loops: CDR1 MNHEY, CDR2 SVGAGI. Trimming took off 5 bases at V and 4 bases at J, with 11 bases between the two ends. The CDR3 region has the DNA TGTGCCAGCAGTCAGGGAAGGTCCTATGGCTACACCTTC. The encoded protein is CASSQGRSYGYTF.

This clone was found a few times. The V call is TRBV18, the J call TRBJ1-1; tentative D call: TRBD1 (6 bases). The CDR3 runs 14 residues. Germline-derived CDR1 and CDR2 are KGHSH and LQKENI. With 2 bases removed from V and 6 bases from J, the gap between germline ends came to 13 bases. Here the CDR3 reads CASSPLGGEAEAFF. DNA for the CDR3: TGTGCCAGCTCACCATTAGGGGGGGAAGCTGAAGCTTTCTTT.

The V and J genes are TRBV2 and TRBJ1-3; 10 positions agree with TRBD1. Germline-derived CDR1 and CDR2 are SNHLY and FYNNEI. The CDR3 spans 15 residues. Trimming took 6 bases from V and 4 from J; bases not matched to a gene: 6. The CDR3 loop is CASSGDRGAGNTIYF. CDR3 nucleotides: TGTGCCAGCAGCGGGGACAGGGGAGCCGGAAACACCATATATTTT.